Below, 10 T cell receptor beta chains from the same sample are listed, as sequenced in a study of identical twins. Via MiXCR, TCRdb re-called the 5' RACE reads, giving one row per CDR3 protein. The data contain about 520,000 distinct CDR3 sequences, 22% of them singletons. This sample also belongs to another study, concerning T cells expressing NK-cell markers.

Sequencing input: CD4+ T cells sorted from blood. The origin of the receptors is a woman between 18 and 30 years old in good health.

The chain couples TRBV6-5 to TRBJ1-1; D uncertain. V was cut by 2 bases and J by 1 base, with 14 bases left in between. Looked up from germline, CDR1 is MNHEY and CDR2 is SVGAGI. CDR3 length: 16 amino acids. The CDR3 spells CASSYGPEGTNTEAFF. The DNA for the CDR3 is TGTGCCAGCAGTTACGGTCCGGAGGGAACGAACACTGAAGCTTTCTTT.

The chain is built from TRBV7-2 and TRBJ2-7, with TRBD1 matching 8 bases. V lost 8 bases and J lost 7; bases outside the gene matches: 10. The CDR3 covers 13 residues. Looked up from germline, CDR1 is SGHTA and CDR2 is FQGNSA. CDR3 sequence reads: CASERQGNREQYF. CDR3 in DNA: TGTGCCAGCGAGCGACAGGGGAATCGGGAGCAGTACTTC.

At least ten counts were recorded for this clonotype. V gene TRBV12-3 or TRBV12-4 combines with J gene TRBJ2-1; D gene unclear. The CDR3 extends over 12 amino acids. V lost 0 bases and J lost 9, with 6 bases in between. CDR3 coding DNA: TGTGCCAGCAGTTTAGCTCAAGCTGAGCAGTTCTTC. This sequence encodes CASSLAQAEQFF.

The chain links TRBV10-3 to TRBJ2-7; D uncertain. CDR3 length: 14 amino acids. V gave up 10 bases and J gave up 3 bases, with 19 bases separating them. The germline V gene has CDR1 ENHRY and CDR2 SYGVKD. CDR3 in DNA: TGTGCCACCGCCCAGTCCCCTGGGCTCTACGAGCAGTACTTC. It is translated as CATAQSPGLYEQYF.

This rearrangement joins TRBV7-2 to TRBJ2-7; 8 nucleotides line up with TRBD2. Germline CDR1 is SGHTA and CDR2 is FQGNSA. With V trimmed by 4 bases and J by 2 bases, 4 bases remained unmatched. The CDR3 totals 14 residues. CDR3 residues: CASSSAGGTYEQYF. The CDR3 DNA is TGTGCCAGCAGCTCCGCGGGAGGAACCTACGAGCAGTACTTC.

This clonotype turned up a few times. The chain is built from TRBV20-1 and TRBJ2-3, with 10 bases matching TRBD1. The CDR3 covers 14 residues. Per germline, CDR1 DFQATT and CDR2 SNEGSKA (reference sequence). V was pared by 6 bases and J by 2 bases, with 5 bases of the junction left unmatched. CDR3 in amino acids: CSAPGQGTTDTQYF. The CDR3 nucleotides are TGCAGTGCGCCGGGACAGGGGACCACAGATACGCAGTATTTT.

The chain is built from TRBV5-5 and TRBJ2-3, with D uncertain. Trimming removed 7 bases from V and 4 bases from J, with 16 bases in between. CDR1 is SGHKS and CDR2 is YYEKEE in the germline V gene (reference sequence). There are 14 residues in the CDR3. The CDR3 here is CASGPALPSDTQYF. The DNA for the CDR3 is TGTGCCAGCGGCCCCGCGCTACCTTCAGATACGCAGTATTTT.

The chain couples TRBV9 to TRBJ2-7, with 9 bases aligning to TRBD1. The J segment lost 1 base and the V segment lost 0 bases, leaving 2 bases of the junction unmatched. Germline CDR1 reads SGDLS; CDR2 reads YYNGEE. This CDR3 contains 15 residues. The CDR3, as DNA: TGTGCCAGCAGCGTAGATGGGACAGGGTCCTACGAGCAGTACTTC. As protein: CASSVDGTGSYEQYF.

V and J are TRBV28 and TRBJ2-1; D gene unclear. Germline CDR1 is MDHEN and CDR2 is SYDVKM. The V gene lost 5 bases and the J gene lost 7 bases, with 12 bases spanning the gap. The CDR3 runs 13 residues. DNA for the CDR3: TGTGCCAGCAGTCCACGGTCTAGGAATGAGCAGTTCTTC. This translates into CASSPRSRNEQFF.

The chain recombines TRBV7-2 with TRBJ2-1, with TRBD2 identical over 8 bases. V lost 8 bases to trimming and J lost 5 bases; unmatched junction nucleotides: 8. In germline, CDR1 is SGHTA, CDR2 FQGNSA. This CDR3 has 14 residues. The chain's CDR3 is CASCPSGPDNEQFF. As DNA, the CDR3 is TGTGCCAGCTGTCCTAGCGGGCCGGACAATGAGCAGTTCTTC.